One and the same sample provided the 10 T cell receptor beta chains below, sequenced in a study of cytomegalovirus exposure and HLA in healthy donors (dated by TCRdb to 2015 to 2018). To prepare the library, the immunoSEQ multiplex PCR assay was applied. A mixture of 60 forward primers for TCR Vbeta segments and 13 reverse primers for TCR Jbeta segments was used in the multiplex PCR. The table was pulled from immuneACCESS by TCRdb, which kept in-frame rearrangements only. Such tables lose some clones; where checked, under half of the loss comes from unresolved V genes, and the rest has no known cause. This sample is represented by about 110,000 clones; roughly 74% of them were singletons. Clones ranked in the top ten supply approximately 2.4% of the sample. The sequencing input was PBMCs. The source is a man aged 35 to 55 in good health and CMV-seronegative.

The CDR3 nucleotides are TGTGCCAGTAGTATAGCTTCCGTCTCCCTTAACTATGGCTACACCTTC. Translation: CASSIASVSLNYGYTF. The chain links TRBV19 to TRBJ1-2, with unresolved D. Trimming cost V 1 base and J 1 base, with 13 bases left between them. Germline V lookup: CDR1 LNHDA, CDR2 SQIVND (reference sequence). The CDR3 is 16 amino acids.

The chain employs TRBV19 and TRBJ2-1; no clear D. This CDR3 contains 13 residues. The V end lost 5 bases, the J end lost 3 bases, and 8 bases lay between the germline ends. CDR1 and CDR2 from the germline V gene are LNHDA and SQIVND (reference sequence). The CDR3 here is CASSGTNYNEQFF. In DNA, the CDR3 is TGTGCCAGTAGTGGTACAAACTACAATGAGCAGTTCTTC. Variable domain in full (rest from reference TRBV19 and TRBJ2-1): DGGITQSPKYLFRKEGQNVTLSCEQNLNHDAMYWYRQDPGQGLRLIYYSQIVNDFQKGDIAEGYSVSREKKESFPLTVTSAQKNPTAFYLCASSGTNYNEQFFGPGTRLTVL.

This clone was detected only a few times. The V gene is TRBV11-3, the J gene TRBJ2-1, with D possibly being TRBD2 (6 bases). Germline V lookup: CDR1 SGHNT, CDR2 YENEEA. This CDR3 has 17 residues. The V end was cut by 4 bases, the J end by 4 bases, with 20 bases between. The CDR3 sequence: CASSSWYRDFPYNEQFF. CDR3 coding DNA: TGTGCCAGCAGCTCCTGGTACCGGGACTTCCCTTACAATGAGCAGTTCTTC.

The chain employs TRBV7-2 and TRBJ1-4; D not certain. Germline loops: CDR1 SGHTA, CDR2 FQGNSA. The CDR3 sequence is 12 residues long. The ends were cut back, 5 bases at V and 3 bases at J, with 4 bases in the middle. CDR3 protein: CASSPSNEKLFF. The CDR3 nucleotides read TGTGCCAGCAGCCCCTCTAATGAAAAACTGTTTTTT.

The V and J genes are TRBV5-1 and TRBJ2-5, with a tentative D call TRBD2 (7 bases). The DNA end is more similar to TRBJ2-7, so the J call may be wrong. Germline assignment: CDR1 SGHRS and CDR2 YFSETQ. The CDR3 loop spans 14 amino acids. CDR3 nucleotides: TGCGCCAGCAGCTTGACGGGGGGCCGCTACGAGCAGTACTTC. Protein sequence: CASSLTGGRYEQYF.

V is TRBV7-9 and J is TRBJ1-1; D is possibly TRBD1 (6 bases). Germline-derived CDR1 and CDR2 are SEHNR and FQNEAQ (reference sequence). V lost 6 bases, J lost 1 base, and 9 bases lay in between. The length of the CDR3 is 13 residues. The CDR3 loop reads CASSRQENTEAFF. Here the CDR3 DNA reads TGTGCCAGCAGTCGACAGGAGAACACTGAAGCTTTCTTT.

J is TRBJ1-4 and V is TRBV5-1; weak D call: TRBD1 (6 bases). The CDR3 has 16 amino acids. Trimming stripped 4 bases from V and 6 bases from J, with 19 bases between. CDR1 SGHRS and CDR2 YFSETQ come from the germline V gene. CDR3 DNA: TGCGCCAGCAGCGCTTCACCGGGACAAAGTTATGAAAAACTGTTTTTT. This translates into CASSASPGQSYEKLFF.

The CDR3 DNA follows: TGTGCCAGCAGTGAATCCGTTTCGGGGGGTAGCACAGATACGCAGTATTTT. This sequence encodes CASSESVSGGSTDTQYF. This chain joins TRBV6-1 and TRBJ2-3, with 7 bases fitting TRBD2. CDR1 and CDR2 (germline): MNHNS, SASEGT. The CDR3 is 17 amino acids. V shed 2 bases, J shed 0 bases, and the junction held 8 bases outside the gene matches.

The chain recombines TRBV18 with TRBJ1-1, with 8 bases aligning to TRBD1. CDR3 length equals 13 residues. V dropped 5 bases and J dropped 4; count of bases not matched to a gene: 3. Germline CDR1 and CDR2: KGHSH and LQKENI. The CDR3 spells CASSYTGGTEAFF. The CDR3 DNA reads TGTGCCAGCTCATACACAGGGGGCACTGAAGCTTTCTTT.

This clone showed up just a few times. CDR3 protein: CASSSIGRDRVGEKLFF. The CDR3 nucleotides are TGTGCCAGCAGCTCAATCGGCCGGGACAGGGTAGGAGAAAAACTGTTTTTT. This chain links TRBV5-4 with TRBJ1-4, with 9 bases matching TRBD1. Germline lookup yields CDR1 SGHNT and CDR2 YYREEE (reference sequence). The J segment lost 8 bases and the V segment lost 3 bases, leaving 14 bases of the junction unmatched. CDR3 length: 17 amino acids.